This T cell receptor (beta chain) was obtained from a study of blood T cell repertoires in COVID-19 (dated by TCRdb to 2020 to 2021). With regard to the full study: The collaborator samples originated in the United States, Italy and Spain and spanned the acute and convalescent phases of COVID-19. The prospective study material was composed of cDNA or gDNA derived from T cells, B-cell-depleted T cells, or PBMCs. Samples were obtained from the ongoing ImmuneRACE study (first 160 participants) and from approximately 1,200 subjects provided by 6 global collaborators. A freely available public database, intended as a resource for researchers studying the immune response to SARS-CoV-2, is where the repertoires were released. Sample metadata almost always included a de-identified subject ID, COVID-19 status, age in years and sex. HLA class I and class II types, where available, came from metadata supplied by the sample provider rather than from assay-based typing. The dataset comprised deeply sampled blood TCRbeta repertoires from subjects exposed to, actively infected with, or recovered from COVID-19. The study at large found these results: The amount of clinical and demographic metadata varied by source and participant and was provided uncurated.

V trim: 7 bases; J trim: 2 bases; unmatched bases: 10. Its CDR3 holds 15 amino acids, cysteine through phenylalanine. Left in the record is the CDR3 DNA by itself, 45 bases read in frame from the first base. Sequences SGHRS (CDR1) and YFSETQ (CDR2) are obtained from the germline V gene. About this clone: The clone's antigen remains unknown. Per-base qualities were not stored, and no clone one base away is much larger.

The collaborating institutions used their own protocols to collect whole blood in K2EDTA tubes. For TCRbeta analysis, collaborators shipped samples as frozen whole blood, isolated PBMCs, or DNA extracted from either of those sample types. The immunoSEQ Assay, a bias-controlled multiplex PCR, was used to amplify TCRbeta CDR3 regions from genomic DNA. Under the source paper's analysis protocol: Nucleated cell counts per sample were estimated from amplification of reference gene primers within the assay. To quantify the absolute abundance of each unique TCRbeta CDR3 rearrangement, sequence reads were collapsed and filtered. For each sample, productive Simpson clonality was calculated as the square root of Simpson's diversity index across productive rearrangements. TCRdb holds this immuneACCESS table with in-frame rearrangements only. Some clones are missing; in checked studies, unresolved V genes explain under half, and the rest has no known cause. V and J calls plus clone size are reproduced from that table; the DNA served to infer D and trimming. The sample includes roughly 90,000 clones, with roughly 86% observed a single time. In total, the top ten clones hold around a quarter of the sample.

Recombination linked TRBV5-1 to TRBJ2-7; the central 9 bases match TRBD2. This sequence originates from a human donor in a cohort sampled during active COVID-19. Sequencing input: peripheral blood. CDR3 sequence: CASGALAGATYEQYF. The DNA reads TGCGCCAGCGGAGCCTTAGCGGGGGCGACCTACGAGCAGTACTTC.